These T cell receptor beta chains were read from a single sample in a study of STAT3 mutations in large granular lymphocyte leukemia. The protocol was immunoSEQ multiplex PCR, while the TCRdb copy is restricted to in-frame clones and leaves out a portion. The table includes several thousand clones, 80% to 95% detected once. Input material: peripheral blood mononuclear cells. The receptors were gathered from a man aged 55 to 69 with T-cell large granular lymphocyte leukemia. Some clones in this sample may be carry-over from other donors' samples. Both conserved end residues are part of each CDR3. A D gene is named only where the DNA matches it firmly. Clone size is not always given. Where it is, it says once, few, many or a class for expanded clones.

.,.,TRBJ1-2,TRBV4-2,TGTGCCAGCAGCCAAGACATCAACGGAAAGGTCAATGGCTACACCTTC,CASSQDINGKVNGYTF
TRBD2,.,TRBJ2-5,TRBV5-4,TGTGCCAGCAGCTTGGCCAGGGCTAGCGGGTCGGGAATGGAGACCCAGTACTTC,CASSLARASGSGMETQYF
.,.,TRBJ2-3,TRBV15,TGTGCCACCAGCAGTGTCTTTGATACGCAGTATTTT,CATSSVFDTQYF
.,.,TRBJ2-5,TRBV7-2,TGTGCCAGCAGCCCCTGGTCCGGTACACGGACCCAGTACTTC,CASSPWSGTRTQYF
.,.,TRBJ2-6,TRBV7-3,TGTGCCAGCAGCTTTCCCCTCTCTGGGGCCAACGTCCTGACTTTC,CASSFPLSGANVLTF
.,.,TRBJ2-7,TRBV7-2,TGTGCCAGCAGCTTAGCGTGGGGAAAAGAGCAGTACTTC,CASSLAWGKEQYF
TRBD1,.,TRBJ2-7,TRBV30,TGTGCCTGGAGTCGGACAGGGATCTACGAGCAGTACTTC,CAWSRTGIYEQYF
TRBD1,.,TRBJ2-7,TRBV7-2,TGTGCCAGCAGCCCGGGACAGGGAACCTACGAGCAGTACTTC,CASSPGQGTYEQYF
TRBD1,once,TRBJ1-1,TRBV5-1,TGCGCCAGCAGCCAAGACAGGGGGGGTACTGAAGCTTTCTTT,CASSQDRGGTEAFF
.,once,TRBJ1-2,TRBV28,TGTGCCAGCAGTCCCCCGGGACAAAGCTATGGCTACACCTTC,CASSPPGQSYGYTF
TRBD2,.,TRBJ2-5,TRBV4-3,TGCGCCAGCAGCCTACTAGCGGGAGAAGAGACCCAGTACTTC,CASSLLAGEETQYF
TRBD2,.,TRBJ2-5,TRBV5-1,TGCGCCAGCAGCGTGGGACTACCCGGAGTAGAGACCCAGTACTTC,CASSVGLPGVETQYF
.,.,TRBJ1-2,TRBV4-1,TGCGCCAGCAGCCAAGAGTCCCAGGGAGGCTACACCTTC,CASSQESQGGYTF
.,.,TRBJ2-4,TRBV5-4,TGTGCCAGCAGCGGGCGGGATGTTGCCAAAAACATTCAGTACTTC,CASSGRDVAKNIQYF
TRBD2,.,TRBJ2-7,TRBV9,TGTGCCAGCCCCCGCCGGGGGGGTTTATTCTACGAGCAGTACTTC,CASPRRGGLFYEQYF
.,once,TRBJ2-1,TRBV5-1,TGCGCCAGCAGCTTGGCCCCAGGGGTCAATGAGCAGTTCTTC,CASSLAPGVNEQFF
.,once,TRBJ2-1,TRBV4-3,TGCGCCAGCAGCCAAGAAGGATGGAATGAGCAGTTCTTC,CASSQEGWNEQFF
.,.,TRBJ2-7,TRBV9,TGTGCCAGCAGCGGGGGCGATCTGAGCGAGCAGTACTTC,CASSGGDLSEQYF
.,.,TRBJ1-2,TRBV6-5,TGTGCCAGCAGCCAATTCGAAGGAAGGGACTATGGCTACACCTTC,CASSQFEGRDYGYTF
.,few,TRBJ1-3,TRBV5-1,TGCGCCAGCAGCTTGGTGGCAATCCGGGGTAGCTCTGGAAACACCATATATTTT,CASSLVAIRGSSGNTIYF
.,.,TRBJ1-2,TRBV5-1,TGCGCCAGCAGCTTGGAAGGGAGCGGCAACAGCTATGGCTACACCTTC,CASSLEGSGNSYGYTF
.,.,TRBJ2-3,TRBV5-4,TGTGCCAGCAGCTTGGGACGGGGGCCCCCAGATACGCAGTATTTT,CASSLGRGPPDTQYF
.,.,TRBJ1-4,TRBV30,TGTGCCTGGGGACAGTCTAATGAAAAACTGTTTTTT,CAWGQSNEKLFF
TRBD1,.,TRBJ2-6,TRBV18,TGTGCCAGTTCACAAGGACAGGGCGACAACGTCCTGACTTTC,CASSQGQGDNVLTF
.,.,TRBJ2-4,TRBV5-1,TGCGCCAGCAGCACAGTCCAGGGGGCCAAAAACATTCAGTACTTC,CASSTVQGAKNIQYF
TRBD2,.,TRBJ2-7,TRBV2,TGTGCCAGCGGCCGGCTAGCGGGAGGGTTCGAGCAGTACTTC,CASGRLAGGFEQYF
TRBD1,.,TRBJ2-3,TRBV19,TGTGCCAGTAGTCCACAACGCAGGGGGCGCACAGATACGCAGTATTTT,CASSPQRRGRTDTQYF
.,.,TRBJ1-3,TRBV6-1,TGTGCCAGCAGTCAAGCAGGCCCCAGAGACACCATATATTTT,CASSQAGPRDTIYF
TRBD2,.,TRBJ2-1,TRBV7-3,TGTGCCAGCAGCCCCCCGGGTCTAGCGGGAGGGTATGAGCAGTTCTTC,CASSPPGLAGGYEQFF
TRBD2,once,TRBJ2-3,TRBV10-1,TGCGCCAGCAGTGAGTCGATTAGCGGGAGGGCAGATACGCAGTATTTT,CASSESISGRADTQYF